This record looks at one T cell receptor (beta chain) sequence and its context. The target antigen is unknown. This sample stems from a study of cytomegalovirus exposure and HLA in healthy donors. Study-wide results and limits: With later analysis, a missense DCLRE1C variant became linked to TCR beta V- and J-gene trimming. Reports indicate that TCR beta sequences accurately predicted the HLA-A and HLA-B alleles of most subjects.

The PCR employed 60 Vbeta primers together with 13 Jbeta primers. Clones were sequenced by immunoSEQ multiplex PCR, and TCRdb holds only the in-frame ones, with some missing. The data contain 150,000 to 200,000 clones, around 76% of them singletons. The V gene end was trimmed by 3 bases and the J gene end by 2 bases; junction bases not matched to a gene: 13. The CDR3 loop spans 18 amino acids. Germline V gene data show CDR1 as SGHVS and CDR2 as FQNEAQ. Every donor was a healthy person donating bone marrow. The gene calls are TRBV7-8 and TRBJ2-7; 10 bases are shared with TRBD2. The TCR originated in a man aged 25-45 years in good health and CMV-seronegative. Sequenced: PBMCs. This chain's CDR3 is CASSLGLAPSRGTYEQYF. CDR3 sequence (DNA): TGTGCCAGCAGCTTGGGACTAGCGCCCTCCCGGGGCACCTACGAGCAGTACTTC.